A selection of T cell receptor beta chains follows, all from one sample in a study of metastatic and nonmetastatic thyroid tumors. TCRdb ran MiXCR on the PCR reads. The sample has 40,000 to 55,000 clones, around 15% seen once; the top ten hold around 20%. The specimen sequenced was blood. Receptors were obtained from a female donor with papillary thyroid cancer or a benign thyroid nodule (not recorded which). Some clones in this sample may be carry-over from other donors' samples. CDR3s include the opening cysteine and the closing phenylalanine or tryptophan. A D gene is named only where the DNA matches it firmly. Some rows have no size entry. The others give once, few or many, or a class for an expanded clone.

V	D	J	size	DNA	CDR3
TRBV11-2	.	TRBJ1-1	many	TGTGCCAGCAGCTTAGATTTGACAGCTTCTGAAGCTTTCTTT	CASSLDLTASEAFF
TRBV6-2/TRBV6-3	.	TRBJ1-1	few	TGTGCCAGCAGTTGGGTTTTGAACACTGAAGCTTTCTTT	CASSWVLNTEAFF
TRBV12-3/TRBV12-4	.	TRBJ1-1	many	TGTGCCAGCAGTTTAGGGGTCGGGGCTTTCTTT	CASSLGVGAFF
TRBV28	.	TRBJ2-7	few	TGTGCCAGCAGACCTACAGCCTCCTACGAGCAGTACTTC	CASRPTASYEQYF
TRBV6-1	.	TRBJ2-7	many	TGTGCCGGGGGGAGTGAGGACTCCTACGAGCAGTACTTC	CAGGSEDSYEQYF
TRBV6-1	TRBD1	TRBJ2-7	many	TGTGCCACATCCCGGACAGGTTCCTACGAGCAGTACTTC	CATSRTGSYEQYF
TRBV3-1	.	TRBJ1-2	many	TGTGCCAGCAGCCAGAACAGGGACGGCTACACCTTC	CASSQNRDGYTF
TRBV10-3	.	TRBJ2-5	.	TGTGCCATCAGTACCGTCATTAGCGTGAGGGCCGGGGAGACCCAGTACTTC	CAISTVISVRAGETQYF
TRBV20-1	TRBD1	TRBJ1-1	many	TGCAGTGCCAAGGACTTACCCGACAGGGACACTGAAGCTTTCTTT	CSAKDLPDRDTEAFF
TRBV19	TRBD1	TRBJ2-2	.	TGTGCCAGTAGTATGGGACAGGGCGCCACCGGGGAGCTGTTTTTT	CASSMGQGATGELFF
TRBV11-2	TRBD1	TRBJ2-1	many	TGTGCCAGCAGCGAACGGACAGGGGATTACAATGAGCAGTTCTTC	CASSERTGDYNEQFF
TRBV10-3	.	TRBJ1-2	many	TGTGCCATCACTAGCGTGGAGCGGGGTAACTATGGCTACACCTTC	CAITSVERGNYGYTF
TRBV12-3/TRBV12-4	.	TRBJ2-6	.	TGTGCCACTTCGGCCGGGGGAGCATGGTCCAACGTCCTGACTTTC	CATSAGGAWSNVLTF
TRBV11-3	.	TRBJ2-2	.	TGTGCCAGCAGCCCCCGACAGAACACCGGGGAGGTGAATTTT	CASSPRQNTGEVNF
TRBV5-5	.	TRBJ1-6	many	TGTGCCAGCAGACCCGGGATTAATTCACCCCTCCACTTT	CASRPGINSPLHF
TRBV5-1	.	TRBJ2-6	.	TGCGCCAGCAGCTTTGTGACTTTC	CASSFVTF
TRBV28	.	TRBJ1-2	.	TGTGCCAGCAGTTCGACAGCAAACTATGGATACTCCTTC	CASSSTANYGYSF
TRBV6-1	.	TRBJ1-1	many	TGTGCCAGCAGTGACCCCTTTGGGGGAAACACTGAAGCTTTCTTT	CASSDPFGGNTEAFF
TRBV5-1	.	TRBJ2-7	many	TGCGCCAGCAGCCTGCGGGTTACCTACGAGCAGTACTTC	CASSLRVTYEQYF
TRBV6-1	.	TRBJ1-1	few	TGTGCCATGAGGGGCGTCAGCTCGGGTGAAGCTTTCTTT	CAMRGVSSGEAFF
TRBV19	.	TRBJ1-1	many	TGTGCCAGTACCCACAGGACAATGGGGAACACTGAAGCTTTCTTT	CASTHRTMGNTEAFF
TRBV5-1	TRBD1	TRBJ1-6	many	TGCGCCAGCAGCCTTGGACAGGTTAGGACACCCCTCCACTTT	CASSLGQVRTPLHF
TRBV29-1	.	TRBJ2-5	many	TGCAGCGTTTCTCGACTGGAAACCCAAGAGACCCAGTACTTC	CSVSRLETQETQYF
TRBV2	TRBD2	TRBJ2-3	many	TGTGCCAGCACCAACCCCGTAGCGGGAGCCTTCACAGATACGCAGTATTTT	CASTNPVAGAFTDTQYF
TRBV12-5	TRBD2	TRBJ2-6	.	TGTGCTAGTGGTTTGGTACTAGCGGTAGGGCCCAGCTCCGGGGCCAACGTCCCGACTTTC	CASGLVLAVGPSSGANVPTF
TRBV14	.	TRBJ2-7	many	TGTGCCAGCAGCCCCAGTGGATACGAGCAGTACTTC	CASSPSGYEQYF